This is a list of T cell receptor beta chains from one sample in a study of beta chain features in type 1 diabetes. TCRdb keeps only in-frame clones here, not all; method: immunoSEQ multiplex PCR. The sample contains about 650,000 clones, roughly 12% of which appear only once. The material sequenced was naive CD4+ T cells from blood. The receptor source for this set is a man between 25 and 39 years old with type 1 diabetes. Each CDR3 is given with its conserved first and last residue. D genes are given only for firm matches. Only some rows state a clone size, as once, few, many or a class for expanded clones.

J	V	D	size	CDR3	DNA
TRBJ2-5	TRBV7-2	NA	few	CASSLGPAEQETQYF	TGTGCCAGCAGCTTAGGCCCGGCAGAACAAGAGACCCAGTACTTC
TRBJ2-5	TRBV28	NA	NA	CASSNPGALQETQYF	TGTGCCAGCAGCAATCCCGGGGCCCTACAAGAGACCCAGTACTTC
TRBJ2-1	TRBV6-5	TRBD1	few	CASTTKGQGYNEQFF	TGTGCCAGCACCACGAAAGGACAGGGGTACAATGAGCAGTTCTTC
TRBJ2-1	TRBV25-1	TRBD2	few	CASSARRGLSYNEQFF	TGTGCCAGCAGTGCCCGCCGGGGACTATCCTACAATGAGCAGTTCTTC
TRBJ2-5	TRBV5-4	NA	few	CASSRSGAQETQYF	TGTGCCAGCAGCCGATCAGGGGCTCAAGAGACCCAGTACTTC
TRBJ2-3	TRBV29-1	TRBD2	NA	CSVGGSPSTDTQYF	TGCAGCGTCGGGGGGTCTCCTAGCACAGATACGCAGTATTTT
TRBJ1-2	TRBV5-1	TRBD1	NA	CASGTGTGTIFYGYTF	TGCGCCAGCGGCACCGGGACAGGGACCATTTTCTATGGCTACACCTTC
TRBJ2-1	TRBV7-2	NA	NA	CASSPRDQYNEQFF	TGTGCCAGCAGCCCCCGGGACCAGTACAATGAGCAGTTCTTC
TRBJ1-1	TRBV10-3	NA	few	CATYRDPEAFF	TGTGCCACGTACAGGGATCCTGAAGCTTTCTTT
TRBJ1-6	TRBV7-8	NA	few	CASSFSGGNSPLHF	TGTGCCAGCAGCTTTAGTGGGGGCAATTCACCCCTCCACTTT
TRBJ2-1	TRBV5-1	NA	NA	CASSLAGEYYNEQFF	TGCGCCAGCAGCTTGGCGGGGGAGTACTACAATGAGCAGTTCTTC
TRBJ1-2	TRBV27	NA	NA	CASSFSPISAGTSGGGYTF	TGTGCCAGCAGCTTTTCTCCCATAAGCGCAGGGACAAGCGGTGGAGGCTACACCTTC
TRBJ1-6	TRBV2	NA	NA	CASSDEFSPLHF	TGTGCCAGCAGTGACGAGTTTTCACCCCTCCACTTT
TRBJ2-2	TRBV27	NA	NA	CASSLMSVSLTGELFF	TGTGCCAGCAGTTTAATGTCTGTTTCTCTAACCGGGGAGCTGTTTTTT
TRBJ2-5	TRBV2	NA	few	CASRGGELQETQYF	TGTGCCAGCAGAGGAGGGGAACTCCAAGAGACCCAGTACTTC
TRBJ2-5	TRBV14	NA	few	CASSQDRGSPYQETQYF	TGTGCCAGCAGCCAAGATCGAGGGAGCCCGTACCAAGAGACCCAGTACTTC
TRBJ2-7	TRBV29-1	NA	NA	CSGASHSYEQYF	TGCAGCGGGGCTAGCCACTCCTACGAGCAGTACTTC
TRBJ2-3	TRBV2	TRBD2	few	CASSVRAGDTDTQYF	TGTGCCAGCAGTGTGAGAGCGGGGGACACAGATACGCAGTATTTT
TRBJ1-1	TRBV6-6	NA	NA	CASSPSAYPEAFF	TGTGCCAGCAGTCCCTCGGCCTACCCTGAAGCTTTCTTT
TRBJ1-1	TRBV10-3	NA	NA	CAIIGTGDTEAFF	TGTGCCATCATTGGGACGGGGGACACTGAAGCTTTCTTT
TRBJ2-5	TRBV7-2	TRBD2	few	CASSLAIGGTSGQAQYF	TGTGCCAGCAGCTTAGCGATTGGGGGGACTAGCGGGCAGGCCCAGTACTTC
TRBJ1-1	TRBV6-5	NA	few	CASSPRGLEAFF	TGTGCCAGCAGCCCTCGGGGGCTTGAAGCTTTCTTT
TRBJ1-4	TRBV19	NA	NA	CASSIEGGEKLFF	TGTGCCAGTAGTATAGAAGGAGGGGAAAAACTGTTTTTT
TRBJ2-5	TRBV7-9	NA	few	CASSEGETQYF	TGTGCCAGCAGCGAGGGGGAGACCCAGTACTTC
TRBJ2-1	TRBV4-2	TRBD2	few	CASSQAGTRMDEQFF	TGTGCCAGCAGCCAAGCGGGGACTAGGATGGATGAGCAGTTCTTC
TRBJ2-7	TRBV25-1	NA	NA	CASSDRADLSYEQYF	TGTGCCAGCAGTGATCGGGCAGATCTCTCCTACGAGCAGTACTTC
TRBJ2-7	TRBV30	NA	NA	CAWSVILGAEQYF	TGTGCCTGGAGTGTAATCCTTGGGGCGGAGCAGTACTTC
TRBJ2-5	TRBV2	TRBD2	few	CASSGKAGAQETQYF	TGTGCCAGCAGTGGGAAAGCGGGGGCACAAGAGACCCAGTACTTC
TRBJ2-3	TRBV5-6	TRBD1	few	CAATTLRDSSTDTQYF	TGTGCCGCAACTACCCTCCGGGACAGCAGCACAGATACGCAGTATTTT
TRBJ2-3	TRBV6-5	TRBD1	NA	CASRPGQGVTDTQYF	TGTGCCAGCAGACCGGGACAGGGTGTTACAGATACGCAGTATTTT
TRBJ1-1	TRBV25-1	NA	few	CASSDSPGGAEAFF	TGTGCCAGCAGTGATTCACCCGGGGGCGCTGAAGCTTTCTTT
TRBJ2-7	TRBV7-2	NA	NA	CASSLRGGYSYEQYF	TGTGCCAGCAGCTTAAGGGGGGGATACTCCTACGAGCAGTACTTC
TRBJ1-2	TRBV5-6	NA	NA	CASSLDRANYGYTF	TGTGCCAGCAGCTTGGACAGGGCCAACTATGGCTACACCTTC
TRBJ2-6	TRBV10-3	TRBD1	few	CAISESTGVSSGANVLTF	TGTGCCATCAGTGAGTCGACAGGGGTGAGCTCTGGGGCCAACGTCCTGACTTTC
TRBJ1-2	TRBV4-3	NA	few	CASSQEWDRGSVRNGYTF	TGCGCCAGCAGCCAAGAATGGGACCGGGGGTCGGTGAGGAATGGCTACACCTTC
TRBJ2-3	TRBV7-9	NA	NA	CASSLVGSTDTQYF	TGTGCCAGCAGCTTAGTGGGAAGCACAGATACGCAGTATTTT
TRBJ2-6	TRBV28	TRBD2	few	CASSGGTGANVLTF	TGTGCCAGCTCGGGGGGAACTGGGGCCAACGTCCTGACTTTC
TRBJ1-5	TRBV6-5	TRBD1	few	CASSLGQGNQPQHF	TGTGCCAGCAGTTTGGGACAGGGCAATCAGCCCCAGCATTTT
TRBJ2-7	TRBV5-1	NA	NA	CASSATTSYSYEQYF	TGCGCCAGCAGTGCCACGACAAGTTACTCCTACGAGCAGTACTTC
TRBJ2-7	TRBV10-3	NA	NA	CAISESDRPYEQYF	TGTGCCATCAGTGAGTCTGACAGGCCCTACGAGCAGTACTTC
TRBJ2-3	TRBV5-1	TRBD1	NA	CASSPGQGTDTQYF	TGCGCCAGCAGCCCGGGACAGGGGACAGATACGCAGTATTTT
TRBJ2-7	TRBV25-1	NA	NA	CASSEFAWEQYF	TGTGCCAGCAGTGAATTTGCGTGGGAGCAGTACTTC
TRBJ2-3	TRBV2	TRBD2	few	CASTYLVGGTDTQYF	TGTGCCAGCACCTACCTTGTGGGGGGGACAGATACGCAGTATTTT
TRBJ2-3	TRBV2	NA	few	CASGLALPYTDTQYF	TGTGCCAGCGGGCTAGCCCTACCTTACACAGATACGCAGTATTTT
TRBJ1-2	TRBV14	TRBD1	NA	CASSQRDRLNYGYTF	TGTGCCAGCAGCCAAAGGGACAGGTTGAACTATGGCTACACCTTC